These 28 T cell receptor beta chains originate from one sample sequenced in a study of shared clonotypes between healthy human individuals. Naive CD8 cells, CD45RO-negative and positively selected for CCR7, excluded terminally differentiated effector memory CD45RA+ cells. TCRdb's copy holds only in-frame clones and misses some; the assay was immunoSEQ multiplex PCR. The sample has around 600,000 clones, 95% to 98% seen once. Sample: naive CD8+ T cells sorted from blood. The receptors come from a young man in good health.

The V and J genes are TRBV25-1 and TRBJ1-1, with no clear D. The germline gives CDR1 MGHDK, CDR2 SYGVNS. The CDR3 is made up of 13 amino acids. V gave up 6 bases and J gave up 0 bases, with 8 bases separating them. The CDR3 sequence: CASSQLLNTEAFF. In DNA form, the CDR3 reads TGTGCCAGCAGCCAGTTACTGAACACTGAAGCTTTCTTT.

The chain employs TRBV25-1 and TRBJ1-1, with TRBD1 matching over 7 bases. With 6 bases clipped from V and 4 bases from J, the junction kept 8 bases outside the gene matches. This CDR3 has 14 residues. Germline V lookup: CDR1 MGHDK, CDR2 SYGVNS. The CDR3 spells CASSRGGSGTEAFF. Here the CDR3 DNA reads TGTGCCAGCAGCCGAGGGGGCAGCGGCACTGAAGCTTTCTTT.

The chain couples TRBV9 to TRBJ1-1, with TRBD1 matching over 7 bases. V lost 0 bases to trimming and J lost 3 bases; unmatched junction nucleotides: 8. Germline assignment: CDR1 SGDLS and CDR2 YYNGEE. CDR3 length: 16 residues. The CDR3 is CASSVEGAGTYTEAFF. CDR3 DNA: TGTGCCAGCAGCGTAGAGGGGGCCGGGACGTACACTGAAGCTTTCTTT.

The CDR3 is CASSRESKDEQFF. DNA of the CDR3: TGTGCCAGCAGCAGAGAGTCGAAGGATGAGCAGTTCTTC. This chain joins TRBV6-6 and TRBJ2-1; D is unclear. This CDR3 has 13 residues. Per the germline V gene, CDR1 is MNHNY and CDR2 is SVGAGI (reference sequence). V was cut by 6 bases and J by 8 bases, with 14 bases left in between.

The chain couples TRBV19 to TRBJ2-6, with D possibly being TRBD2 (5 bases). The V end was cut by 1 base, the J end by 2 bases, with 12 bases between. This CDR3 is built from 17 residues. In germline, CDR1 is LNHDA, CDR2 SQIVND (reference sequence). In nucleotides, the CDR3 is TGTGCCAGTAGTATAGGTCTCGGGATTCCTGGGGCCAACGTCCTGACTTTC. Its translation: CASSIGLGIPGANVLTF.

The sample holds a few counts of this clone. The chain links TRBV7-9 to TRBJ1-1; 10 bases align to TRBD1. V trimming: 5 bases; J trimming: 4 bases; junction bases outside the gene matches: 4. Per germline, CDR1 SEHNR and CDR2 FQNEAQ (reference sequence). This CDR3 comprises 14 residues. The DNA for the CDR3 is TGTGCCAGCAGCATCCGGGACAGGGGCACTGAAGCTTTCTTT. The encoded protein is CASSIRDRGTEAFF.

The V call is TRBV7-8, the J call TRBJ2-3; D uncertain. V was clipped by 8 bases and J by 3 bases, with 12 bases between them. The CDR3 spans 13 residues. Germline CDR1 and CDR2: SGHVS and FQNEAQ. CDR3 DNA: TGTGCCAGCCATCATCCCGAGACAGATACGCAGTATTTT. The encoded protein is CASHHPETDTQYF.

The CDR3 sequence: CASSLATGRGSSYF. CDR3 DNA: TGCGCCAGCAGCTTGGCCACGGGGCGCGGGTCTTCGTACTTC. This chain joins TRBV5-1 and TRBJ2-7; D possibly matches TRBD1 or TRBD2 (5 bases each). The CDR3 runs 14 residues. Trimming left V 0 bases short and J 12 bases short, with 19 bases between. The germline gives CDR1 SGHRS, CDR2 YFSETQ.

The genes are TRBV4-3 and TRBJ2-7; D ambiguous. V dropped 0 bases and J dropped 5 bases, with 8 bases sitting between them. This CDR3 has 13 amino acids. CDR1 is LGHNA and CDR2 is YSLEER in the germline V gene. The CDR3 here is CASSQEIENEQYF. The CDR3 bases are TGCGCCAGCAGCCAAGAAATCGAGAACGAGCAGTACTTC.

The chain is built from TRBV9 and TRBJ2-2, with no clear D. CDR3 length: 13 residues. Germline V gives CDR1 SGDLS, CDR2 YYNGEE. Deletions cut 6 bases from V and 0 bases from J, with 6 bases between. CDR3 region: CASKVSNTGELFF. The CDR3 DNA reads TGTGCCAGCAAGGTCTCGAACACCGGGGAGCTGTTTTTT.

The rearrangement links TRBV5-1 to TRBJ2-7; TRBD2 aligns across 13 bases. Germline-derived CDR1 and CDR2 are SGHRS and YFSETQ. The CDR3 extends over 14 amino acids. V lost 7 bases to trimming and J lost 4 bases; unmatched junction nucleotides: 5. This chain's CDR3 is CASALGLAGYEQYF. CDR3 bases: TGCGCCAGCGCCCTGGGACTAGCGGGATACGAGCAGTACTTC.

The J gene is TRBJ2-2, the V gene TRBV7-9; D unclear. The CDR3 covers 14 residues. CDR1 is SEHNR, CDR2 FQNEAQ, per germline (reference sequence). The V gene lost 1 base and the J gene lost 4 bases, with 7 bases spanning the gap. CDR3 amino acids: CASSLVSVTGELFF. The CDR3 coding sequence is TGTGCCAGCAGCTTAGTCTCAGTCACCGGGGAGCTGTTTTTT.

The chain couples TRBV5-1 to TRBJ2-1; 8 positions match TRBD2. Germline V gene sequence: CDR1 SGHRS, CDR2 YFSETQ. This CDR3 has 13 amino acids. V was pared by 4 bases and J by 6 bases, with 3 bases of the junction left unmatched. Here the CDR3 DNA reads TGCGCCAGCAGCAAAGGACTAGCCAATGAGCAGTTCTTC. Translating gives CASSKGLANEQFF.

This chain links TRBV12-5 with TRBJ2-1, with a weak D call TRBD1 (5 bases). This CDR3 spans 16 amino acids. Trimming left V 1 base short and J 1 base short, with 11 bases between. CDR1 is LGHNT and CDR2 is FRNRAP in the germline V gene. CDR3: CASGLGSKGSYNEQFF. The DNA of the CDR3 is TGTGCTAGTGGTTTGGGAAGCAAGGGGTCCTACAATGAGCAGTTCTTC.

This rearrangement joins TRBV15 to TRBJ2-1; TRBD1 is a possible D gene (5 bases). CDR1 LNHNV and CDR2 YYDKDF come from the germline V gene (reference sequence). V lost 0 bases and J lost 0, with 9 bases in between. The CDR3 is 16 residues long. In DNA form, the CDR3 reads TGTGCCACCAGCAGAGAGCGGCAGGGCTCCTACAATGAGCAGTTCTTC. It codes for CATSRERQGSYNEQFF.

The chain couples TRBV4-3 to TRBJ2-7, with D unresolved. Germline values: CDR1 LGHNA, CDR2 YSLEER. The CDR3 runs to 14 residues. Between the trimmed V and J ends, which lost 2 bases and 0 bases, there was a span of 8 bases. CDR3 loop: CASSQRQYSYEQYF. CDR3 DNA: TGCGCCAGCAGCCAAAGGCAGTACTCCTACGAGCAGTACTTC.

This chain connects TRBV9 to TRBJ2-1, with TRBD2 identical over 11 bases. With 4 bases clipped from V and 9 bases from J, the junction kept 12 bases outside the gene matches. Germline V gives CDR1 SGDLS, CDR2 YYNGEE. The CDR3 length is 16 residues. As DNA, the CDR3 is TGTGCCAGCAGCCCCTTACTAGCGGGAGACCAGGGTGAGCAGTTCTTC. Translated, it gives CASSPLLAGDQGEQFF.

The chain uses TRBV29-1 and TRBJ2-7, with D unresolved. V lost 4 bases, J lost 0 bases, and 7 bases lay in between. CDR3 length equals 12 residues. From germline, CDR1 is SQVTM and CDR2 ANQGSEA. CDR3 nucleotide sequence: TGCAGCGTTGGAATAAGCTCCTACGAGCAGTACTTC. Amino acid sequence: CSVGISSYEQYF.

The chain combines TRBV9 with TRBJ2-1, with 7 bases lining up with TRBD2. Germline values: CDR1 SGDLS, CDR2 YYNGEE. This CDR3 is 15 amino acids long. The trim removed 4 bases at V and 4 bases at J, leaving 8 bases unmatched. The CDR3 bases are TGTGCCAGCAGCACGGGGGGAACAGCATACAATGAGCAGTTCTTC. It translates to CASSTGGTAYNEQFF.

The V and J genes are TRBV29-1 and TRBJ1-1, with TRBD1 as a possible D gene (5 bases). The CDR3 runs to 13 residues. With 5 bases removed from V and 2 bases from J, the gap between germline ends came to 12 bases. The germline V gene has CDR1 SQVTM and CDR2 ANQGSEA. CDR3 sequence: CSVPNRFNTEAFF. CDR3 DNA sequence: TGCAGCGTTCCAAACAGGTTTAACACTGAAGCTTTCTTT.

The gene calls are TRBV27 and TRBJ2-7; the D is unclear. Germline V gene sequence: CDR1 MNHEY, CDR2 SMNVEV (reference sequence). This CDR3 is 14 amino acids long. V was pared by 4 bases and J by 4 bases, with 14 bases between. CDR3 in amino acids: CASSYAAYGYEQYF. DNA for the CDR3: TGTGCCAGCAGTTATGCGGCCTACGGATACGAGCAGTACTTC.

This rearrangement joins TRBV18 to TRBJ1-1; 9 bases match TRBD1. This CDR3 has 15 residues. The junction had 5 bases not matched to a gene; V was cut back by 5 bases and J by 1 base. CDR1 is KGHSH and CDR2 is LQKENI in the germline V gene. CDR3: CASSTTTGGNTEAFF. Here the CDR3 DNA reads TGTGCCAGCTCAACAACGACAGGGGGGAACACTGAAGCTTTCTTT.

The chain recombines TRBV19 with TRBJ2-3; the D is unclear. V was pared by 7 bases and J by 0 bases, with 11 bases between. Looked up from germline, CDR1 is LNHDA and CDR2 is SQIVND (reference sequence). The CDR3 covers 14 residues. This chain's CDR3 is CASNNRPSTDTQYF. The DNA for the CDR3 is TGTGCCAGTAATAACAGACCTAGCACAGATACGCAGTATTTT.

For this clone: This same CDR3 is encoded by further DNA sequences in the sample. The V and J genes are TRBV5-8 and TRBJ2-7, with TRBD1 matching over 7 bases. The CDR3 totals 17 residues. Germline V lookup: CDR1 SGHTS, CDR2 YDEGEE. The V and J ends lost 1 base and 3 bases, in that order; junction bases with no gene match: 13. CDR3 loop: CASSLTEKTGHYYEQYF. DNA for the CDR3: TGTGCCAGCAGCTTGACCGAAAAGACAGGGCACTACTACGAGCAGTACTTC. The entire variable domain, with the rest obtained from reference TRBV5-8 and TRBJ2-7, is as follows: EAGVTQSPTHLIKTRGQQATLRCSPISGHTSVYWYQQALGLGLQFLLWYDEGEERNRGNFPPRFSGRQFPNYSSELNVNALELEDSALYLCASSLTEKTGHYYEQYFGPGTRLTVT.

This chain connects TRBV7-5 to TRBJ2-7. TRBV7-5 is classified as a pseudogene. This CDR3 has 13 residues. The CDR3 region has the DNA TGTGCCAGAAGCTTAGAGGCCCGCTACGAGCAGTACTTC. Protein product: CARSLEARYEQYF.

This clone was observed a single time. CDR3 in DNA: TGTGCCAGCAAGCCGCCTGGATTATATGGCTACACCTTC. It specifies CASKPPGLYGYTF. The chain employs TRBV27 and TRBJ1-2; unclear D gene. The germline V gene encodes CDR1 MNHEY and CDR2 SMNVEV (reference sequence). This CDR3 is built from 13 residues. V lost 7 bases and J 5 bases, leaving 14 bases between the germline ends.

The chain links TRBV7-8 to TRBJ2-7, with a possible D match to TRBD1 (6 bases). V was pared by 6 bases and J by 5 bases, with 17 bases between. This CDR3 is 14 amino acids long. Germline V gives CDR1 SGHVS, CDR2 FQNEAQ. In nucleotides, the CDR3 is TGTGCCAGCAGGGAAACAGGGTCGAGCAACGAGCAGTACTTC. Its protein is CASRETGSSNEQYF.

The genes are TRBV7-9 and TRBJ2-5; a weak D match, TRBD2 (7 bases). This CDR3 is 13 amino acids long. V was cut by 11 bases and J by 3 bases, with 16 bases left in between. The germline CDR1 and CDR2 sequences are SEHNR and FQNEAQ (reference sequence). The DNA for the CDR3 is TGTGCCTCCCCGAGGGAGGGGGAAGAGACCCAGTACTTC. The encoded protein is CASPREGEETQYF. Full variable domain (outside the CDR3, taken from reference TRBV7-9 and TRBJ2-5): DTGVSQNPRHKITKRGQNVTFRCDPISEHNRLYWYRQTLGQGPEFLTYFQNEAQLEKSRLLSDRFSAERPKGSFSTLEIQRTEQGDSAMYLCASPREGEETQYFGPGTRLLVL.